Included here is one T cell receptor (beta chain) sequence, with context. Its antigen is currently not known. No much larger clone exists at a distance of one base, and base qualities are not known. The data are from a study of control samples from healthy donors and cancer patients (TCRdb year 2020). The CDR3 goes from the cysteine to the phenylalanine over 14 residues. Solely the CDR3 DNA is kept, with 42 bases framed from the first base. According to the germline V gene, CDR1 reads SGHTS and CDR2 reads YDEGEE. The V and J ends are trimmed by 4 bases and 7 bases, leaving 18 bases between them. Library construction relied on the immunoSEQ multiplex PCR assay. Drawn from immuneACCESS, this table holds only the in-frame rearrangements with V and J called that TCRdb kept. Clones are partly lost; checked studies trace under half to an unresolved V gene and leave the rest unexplained. Across this sample there are over 150,000 clones, with almost 90% seen only once. The top ten hold 1.4% of the sample.

The TCR comes from a woman aged 50 to 60 in good health. Recombination linked TRBV5-8 to TRBJ2-7; the D gene remains uncertain. The sequenced sample consisted of blood. The DNA sequence reads TGTGCCAGCAGCCGGACCATAAGAGCGCGAGAGCAGTACTTC. Its translation reads: CASSRTIRAREQYF.